The 19 T cell receptor beta chains listed next were all sequenced from one sample in a study of naive and memory T cell subsets. Both TRBC1 and TRBC2 were covered by a beta constant-region primer of two equimolar oligonucleotides. Four rounds of PCR amplified the ligated cDNA using nested alpha and beta constant-region primers plus SP2. In TCRdb, the UMI-ligation and nested PCR reads were re-called with MiXCR into one record per CDR3 protein. The sample has roughly 80,000 distinct CDR3 sequences, around 9% seen once. Sequences were obtained from naive CD8+ T cells from blood. The receptor set was obtained from a human donor in good health.

There are a few counts of this clonotype. The genes are TRBV21-1 and TRBJ2-1; the D call TRBD2 from the table was never checked on the DNA. TRBV21-1 is reported as a pseudogene. The CDR3 loop spans 19 amino acids. This CDR3 is CASSKVSGLAGAEGNEQFF. The CDR3 DNA follows: TGTGCCAGCAGCAAAGTCTCGGGACTAGCGGGAGCCGAGGGCAATGAGCAGTTCTTC.

The genes are TRBV28 and TRBJ2-5; D is perhaps TRBD2 (5 bases). The germline V and J ends were trimmed by 8 bases and 1 base, with 17 bases remaining between them. This CDR3 region has 15 residues. Germline V gene sequence: CDR1 MDHEN, CDR2 SYDVKM. The CDR3 sequence: CASLGVGLLQETQYF. The CDR3 nucleotides are TGTGCCAGCCTCGGGGTAGGACTTCTCCAAGAGACCCAGTACTTC.

In this sample, this clonotype turned up many times. The chain employs TRBV5-5 and TRBJ2-5; D gene uncertain. Between the trimmed V and J ends, which lost 0 bases and 2 bases, there was a span of 8 bases. The CDR3 spans 14 residues. Germline CDR1 reads SGHKS; CDR2 reads YYEKEE (reference sequence). The CDR3, as DNA: TGTGCCAGCAGCTTGGCCACCCAGCAAGAGACCCAGTACTTC. This encodes CASSLATQQETQYF.

A few counts support this clonotype. J is TRBJ2-2 and V is TRBV7-9; D perhaps matches TRBD2 (7 bases). This CDR3 has 14 amino acids. Germline V lookup: CDR1 SEHNR, CDR2 FQNEAQ (reference sequence). The V gene lost 5 bases and the J gene lost 6 bases, with 13 bases spanning the gap. The CDR3 region has the DNA TGTGCCAGCAGCGGACCCGGGGGGCCCGGGGAGCTGTTTTTT. This gives the protein CASSGPGGPGELFF.

V and J are TRBV4-2 and TRBJ2-2, with TRBD2 identical over 8 bases. The CDR3 totals 17 residues. The J segment lost 9 bases and the V segment lost 0 bases, leaving 12 bases of the junction unmatched. Germline-derived CDR1 and CDR2 are LGHNA and YNFKEQ. As DNA, the CDR3 is TGTGCCAGCAGCCAAGAGGGGGGGACTAGTGTTAACTGGGAGCTGTTTTTT. Translating gives CASSQEGGTSVNWELFF.

The rearrangement uses TRBV13 and TRBJ2-3; the match to TRBD2 covers 13 bases. CDR1 and CDR2 (germline): PRHDT, FYEKMQ (reference sequence). CDR3 length: 16 residues. J lost 5 bases, V lost 1 base, and 3 bases had no gene match. CDR3 DNA: TGTGCCAGCAGCTTAGTCCGACTAGCGGGAGGAGATACGCAGTATTTT. This translates into CASSLVRLAGGDTQYF.

At least ten counts were recorded for this clonotype. The chain combines TRBV12-3 or TRBV12-4 with TRBJ1-2, with no clear D. The CDR3 totals 15 residues. Trimming took 4 bases from V and 1 from J, leaving 13 bases between them. CDR3 residues: CASSWSRVGNYGYTF. CDR3 nucleotides: TGTGCCAGCAGTTGGTCGAGGGTTGGTAACTATGGCTACACCTTC.

This clonotype was detected many times. The J gene is TRBJ2-7, the V gene TRBV27; 7 positions match TRBD2. V trimming: 3 bases; J trimming: 3 bases; junction bases outside the gene matches: 5. Germline V gives CDR1 MNHEY, CDR2 SMNVEV (reference sequence). The CDR3 has 14 amino acids. The DNA of the CDR3 is TGTGCCAGCAGTTTTGCGGGAGCAGGCTACGAGCAGTACTTC. It encodes CASSFAGAGYEQYF.

This clonotype was seen many times. CDR3 nucleotides: TGTGCCAGCAGCGTCTCGGGACAATTTACAGATACGCAGTATTTT. Its translation: CASSVSGQFTDTQYF. The rearrangement joins TRBV9 to TRBJ2-3, with D perhaps TRBD1 (6 bases). CDR3 length: 15 amino acids. Trimming shortened V by 2 bases and J by 3 bases, and 13 bases separated the two germline ends. The germline V gene encodes CDR1 SGDLS and CDR2 YYNGEE.

In this sample, this clonotype turned up many times. The rearrangement uses TRBV7-6 and TRBJ2-3; 8 bases agree with TRBD1. V was clipped by 1 base and J by 0 bases; unmatched bases: 3. The CDR3 is 16 amino acids. Germline loops: CDR1 SGHVS, CDR2 FNYEAQ. The chain's CDR3 is CASSLEDRGSTDTQYF. CDR3 coding DNA: TGTGCCAGCAGCTTAGAAGACAGGGGTAGCACAGATACGCAGTATTTT.

CDR3: CAISPGQGARRTEAFF. Here the CDR3 DNA reads TGTGCCATCAGCCCTGGACAGGGGGCTCGCCGAACTGAAGCTTTCTTT. The J gene is TRBJ1-1, the V gene TRBV10-3, with 11 bases aligning to TRBD1. Germline trimming cut 6 bases from V and 5 bases from J; bases unmatched to any gene: 11. This CDR3 has 16 residues. Germline CDR1 ENHRY, CDR2 SYGVKD.

A few counts support this clonotype. This chain connects TRBV30 to TRBJ2-7; the match to TRBD2 covers 10 bases. There are 15 residues in the CDR3. CDR1 is GTSNPN, CDR2 SVGIG, per germline (reference sequence). V dropped 0 bases and J dropped 6; count of bases not matched to a gene: 8. DNA of the CDR3: TGTGCCTGGAGTGTAGGGCTAGCGGGAGCGGCCGAGCAGTACTTC. Translating it yields CAWSVGLAGAAEQYF.

CDR3: CASSLSGLPVRTQYF. CDR3 coding DNA: TGTGCCAGCAGTTTATCAGGACTCCCAGTTAGGACCCAGTACTTC. The chain has TRBV28 and TRBJ2-5; D perhaps matches TRBD2 (5 bases). The length of the CDR3 is 15 residues. V lost 1 base to trimming and J lost 7 bases, with 16 bases between them. Germline lookup yields CDR1 MDHEN and CDR2 SYDVKM.

This chain links TRBV23-1 with TRBJ1-5, with D possibly being TRBD1 (5 bases). TRBV23-1 is an open reading frame, and its role is uncertain. V dropped 2 bases and J dropped 1 base, with 6 bases sitting between them. The CDR3 totals 14 residues. The CDR3 DNA is TGCGCCAGCAGTCAACGGGGGAGCAATCAGCCCCAGCATTTT. Its protein product is CASSQRGSNQPQHF.

This clonotype has more than one count but fewer than ten. The chain has TRBV7-2 and TRBJ2-7, with 9 bases identical to TRBD1. In germline, CDR1 is SGHTA, CDR2 FQGNSA. There are 15 residues in the CDR3. With V trimmed by 5 bases and J by 2 bases, 7 bases remained unmatched. The CDR3 nucleotides read TGTGCCAGCAGCCCGGGACAGGGCCCCACCTACGAGCAGTACTTC. Translation gives CASSPGQGPTYEQYF.

This clonotype was detected a few times. V gene TRBV7-9 combines with J gene TRBJ2-1, with 10 bases that match TRBD2. Germline values: CDR1 SEHNR, CDR2 FQNEAQ (reference sequence). The CDR3 loop spans 19 amino acids. V dropped 1 base and J dropped 3; count of bases not matched to a gene: 12. The CDR3 DNA reads TGTGCCAGCAGCTTAGATCTAGCGGGAGCCTCTTCTCGCTACAATGAGCAGTTCTTC. Its protein is CASSLDLAGASSRYNEQFF.

This clonotype was seen repeatedly, ten times or more. The V and J genes are TRBV20-1 and TRBJ2-5, with TRBD2 matching 7 bases. V gave up 5 bases and J gave up 4 bases; unmatched junction bases: 13. CDR3 size: 15 residues. Germline V gene data show CDR1 as DFQATT and CDR2 as SNEGSKA (reference sequence). This CDR3 is CSAYELAVRLETQYF. CDR3 DNA sequence: TGCAGTGCTTATGAGCTAGCGGTCAGGTTAGAGACCCAGTACTTC.

This clonotype occurred many times. The V and J genes are TRBV30 and TRBJ2-3, with TRBD1 as a possible D gene (5 bases). Trimming cost V 4 bases and J 4 bases, with 15 bases left between them. CDR1 GTSNPN and CDR2 SVGIG come from the germline V gene (reference sequence). This CDR3 has 14 residues. The CDR3 DNA is TGTGCCTGGACTTCTTCCTGGGGCGCAGATACGCAGTATTTT. Translation gives CAWTSSWGADTQYF.

The chain uses TRBV27 and TRBJ1-2, with 7 bases lining up with TRBD1. The CDR3 covers 18 residues. V lost 0 bases and J lost 4; bases outside the gene matches: 14. Germline loops: CDR1 MNHEY, CDR2 SMNVEV (reference sequence). The CDR3 here is CASSLSSPGGRRGYGYTF. For the CDR3, the DNA is TGTGCCAGCAGTTTATCGAGTCCAGGGGGTCGACGTGGCTATGGCTACACCTTC.